This T cell receptor (beta chain) was profiled in a study of a mutant IDH1 vaccine in newly diagnosed glioma. The wider study: Patients' prior therapy spanned radiotherapy, temozolomide, or both; most underwent both.

Time point denoted: week 11, during vaccination. What each vaccine dose contained was 300 ug of mutant IDH1 20-mer peptide, accompanied by topical imiquimod. Sequenced by immunoSEQ multiplex PCR; TCRdb stores in-frame clones only, minus some. The table shows 40,000 or so clones, with around 84% occurring only once. On this clone: The antigen remains undetermined.

Notes on the study in general: Pseudoprogression seemingly bore no relation to changes in top peripheral T cell clonotypes.

This TCR was sampled from a man in his forties with glioma. The sample was PBMCs, taken from a glioma patient whose treatment included an IDH1 peptide vaccine.

CDR3 DNA sequence: TGCGCCAGCAGCCTCGGAGGGCGGTTCACCGGGGAGCTGTTTTTT. As protein: CASSLGGRFTGELFF. This rearrangement joins TRBV5-1 to TRBJ2-2; D may be TRBD2 (6 bases). Germline lookup yields CDR1 SGHRS and CDR2 YFSETQ. The CDR3 consists of 15 residues. The germline V and J ends were trimmed by 4 bases and 4 bases, with 14 bases remaining between them.